This T cell receptor (beta chain) was documented in a study of cytomegalovirus exposure and HLA in healthy donors. The CDR3 has 16 residues. J was trimmed by 2 bases and V by 0 bases; bases with no gene match: 7. Germline-derived CDR1 and CDR2 are SGHRS and YFSETQ. In the PCR, 60 Vbeta and 13 Jbeta primers were used. Assay used: immunoSEQ multiplex PCR; TCRdb lists only in-frame clones, some missing. The sample includes roughly 200,000 clones, 86% of them seen just once. Specimen: PBMCs. J is TRBJ2-7 and V is TRBV5-1; TRBD2 matches at 8 bases. This clonotype was sampled from a woman aged 25 to 39 in good health and CMV-seronegative. This CDR3 reads CASSLDSSGSPYEQYF. Written as DNA, the CDR3 is TGCGCCAGCAGCTTGGATTCCAGCGGGAGTCCCTACGAGCAGTACTTC.